The next 7 T cell receptor beta chains were all read from a single sample in a study of cytomegalovirus exposure and HLA in healthy donors. The PCR contained 60 Vbeta and 13 Jbeta primers. Measured with immunoSEQ multiplex PCR; TCRdb has only the in-frame clones, and not every one. The sample data list some 200,000 clones. The source material was PBMCs. These receptors originate from a girl aged 2 to 9 in good health and CMV-seropositive.

Note on this clone: Sequence at one end of the junction differs from germline and may be a read error. The rearrangement joins TRBV5-1 to TRBJ2-3, with 8 bases matching TRBD2. The CDR3 has 15 residues. CDR1 and CDR2 (germline): SGHRS, YFSETQ. In nucleotides, the CDR3 is TGCGCCAGCAGCTTAGCGGGAGTTAGCACGGATACGCAGTATTTT. This translates into CASSLAGVSTDTQYF.

The rearrangement joins TRBV6-1 to TRBJ2-7, with D possibly being TRBD1 (6 bases). This CDR3 has 17 residues. Germline CDR1 and CDR2: MNHNS and SASEGT. V lost 2 bases to trimming and J lost 2 bases, with 19 bases between them. The CDR3 loop reads CASSELYGQSLTYEQYF. As DNA, the CDR3 is TGTGCCAGCAGTGAATTATATGGACAGAGTCTTACCTACGAGCAGTACTTC.

CDR3 region: CASTGTSGRETQYF. CDR3 sequence (DNA): TGTGCCAGCACTGGGACTAGCGGGAGGGAGACCCAGTACTTC. The V and J genes are TRBV7-2 and TRBJ2-5; 15 positions match TRBD2. The CDR3 is 14 residues long. V lost 7 bases, J lost 5 bases, and 2 bases stayed unmatched. Germline V gives CDR1 SGHTA, CDR2 FQGNSA. The whole variable domain, filled in from reference TRBV7-2 and TRBJ2-5, reads GAGVSQSPSNKVTEKGKDVELRCDPISGHTALYWYRQSLGQGLEFLIYFQGNSAPDKSGLPSDRFSAERTGGSVSTLTIQRTQQEDSAVYLCASTGTSGRETQYFGPGTRLLVL.

The rearrangement links TRBV27 to TRBJ1-5; 10 bases match TRBD1. In germline, CDR1 is MNHEY, CDR2 SMNVEV (reference sequence). Losses at the gene ends were 5 bases for V and 2 bases for J; bases not matched to a gene: 6. This CDR3 is 16 amino acids long. CDR3 coding DNA: TGTGCCAGCAGTCCCCGGACAGGGGGTGGCAATCAGCCCCAGCATTTT. It is translated as CASSPRTGGGNQPQHF.

This chain uses TRBV9 with TRBJ2-1, with a tentative D call TRBD2 (6 bases). The length of the CDR3 is 17 residues. Trimming removed 0 bases at V and 4 bases at J, with 17 bases between. Germline values: CDR1 SGDLS, CDR2 YYNGEE. CDR3 nucleotides: TGTGCCAGCAGCGTAGGGGAACTAGCTGGATTATACAATGAGCAGTTCTTC. Translation gives CASSVGELAGLYNEQFF.

This rearrangement joins TRBV7-6 to TRBJ2-7, with 8 bases matching TRBD2. With V trimmed by 5 bases and J by 7 bases, 7 bases remained unmatched. The CDR3 loop spans 13 amino acids. Germline-derived CDR1 and CDR2 are SGHVS and FNYEAQ. The CDR3 nucleotides read TGTGCCAGCAGCCCCCGGGGGGGTAGTGAGCAGTACTTC. As protein: CASSPRGGSEQYF. Using reference TRBV7-6 and TRBJ2-7 for the parts outside the CDR3, the full variable domain is GAGVSQSPRYKVTKRGQDVALRCDPISGHVSLYWYRQALGQGPEFLTYFNYEAQQDKSGLPNDRFSAERPEGSISTLTIQRTEQRDSAMYRCASSPRGGSEQYFGPGTRLTVT.

This chain links TRBV6-5 with TRBJ2-7, with TRBD1 as a possible D gene (6 bases). Trimming removed 6 bases at V and 2 bases at J, with 14 bases between. The CDR3 is 14 amino acids. Per the germline V gene, CDR1 is MNHEY and CDR2 is SVGAGI. In DNA, the CDR3 is TGTGCCAGCAGCACAGGGACGGTTGCCTACGAGCAGTACTTC. This sequence encodes CASSTGTVAYEQYF.